Listed here are 27 T cell receptor beta chains from one sample, sequenced in a study of CD8+ T cells in alopecia areata. The sample's treatment: oral pan-JAK inhibitor, 5-10 mg twice daily. RNA was extracted and reverse transcribed into cDNA as the sequencing template. The protocol was immunoSEQ multiplex PCR, while the TCRdb copy is restricted to in-frame clones and leaves out a portion. The sample includes about 200,000 clones, nearly 60% seen only once; the top ten take roughly 5%. The source was CD4+ T cells sorted from blood, collected at week 24, from a patient treated with tofacitinib. These receptors were obtained from a human donor with alopecia areata.

The V and J genes are TRBV7-2 and TRBJ2-5; no clear D gene. CDR1 and CDR2 (germline): SGHTA, FQGNSA. V lost 5 bases and J 3 bases, leaving 7 bases between the germline ends. This CDR3 is built from 12 residues. The DNA of the CDR3 is TGTGCCAGCAGCCCACAAAAAGAGACCCAGTACTTC. It specifies CASSPQKETQYF.

This chain links TRBV5-1 with TRBJ2-1; perhaps TRBD1 as D (6 bases). Trimming pared 0 bases from V and 7 bases from J, leaving 14 bases between. CDR1 is SGHRS and CDR2 is YFSETQ in the germline V gene. The CDR3 sequence is 15 residues long. CDR3 DNA sequence: TGCGCCAGCAGCTTGGCCCCAGGGGAATTGAATGAGCAGTTCTTC. Protein: CASSLAPGELNEQFF.

Notes on this clone: One junction end does not reproduce the germline sequence, and a read error may be involved. V gene TRBV5-1 combines with J gene TRBJ2-4; D is perhaps TRBD1 (5 bases). The CDR3 runs to 13 residues. Germline V lookup: CDR1 SGHRS, CDR2 YFSETQ. CDR3 loop: CASSLEYTGPRDF. CDR3 nucleotide sequence: TGCGCCAGCAGCTTGGAGTATACCGGGCCCAGGGACTTC.

V usage is TRBV4-3 and J usage is TRBJ2-1; no clear D. CDR1 and CDR2 (germline): LGHNA, YSLEER. V dropped 3 bases and J dropped 3 bases, with 6 bases sitting between them. The CDR3 runs 13 residues. CDR3 coding DNA: TGCGCCAGCAGCCAGGAACTCTACAATGAGCAGTTCTTC. Amino acid sequence: CASSQELYNEQFF.

The genes are TRBV4-1 and TRBJ2-5; TRBD1 matches at 7 bases. CDR3 length: 14 residues. Germline trimming cut 4 bases from V and 3 bases from J; bases unmatched to any gene: 5. The V gene's germline CDR1 is MGHRA and CDR2 YSYEKL. The CDR3 protein is CASSLLDREETQYF. In DNA, the CDR3 is TGCGCCAGCAGCCTTCTCGACAGGGAAGAGACCCAGTACTTC.

The chain has TRBV5-1 and TRBJ1-2, with D possibly being TRBD1 (5 bases). The CDR3 loop spans 14 amino acids. V lost 0 bases, J lost 7 bases, and 13 bases lay in between. CDR1 is SGHRS and CDR2 is YFSETQ in the germline V gene. The CDR3 is CASSLAQGEFGYTF. As DNA, the CDR3 is TGCGCCAGCAGCTTGGCCCAGGGAGAGTTTGGCTACACCTTC.

The chain links TRBV10-3 to TRBJ1-5, with D tentatively TRBD1 (5 bases). From germline, CDR1 is ENHRY and CDR2 SYGVKD. V lost 4 bases and J lost 2, with 15 bases in between. There are 16 residues in the CDR3. In nucleotides, the CDR3 is TGTGCCATCAGTGGAGCCAGGGCCGCTGGCAATCAGCCCCAGCATTTT. The encoded protein is CAISGARAAGNQPQHF.

The V call is TRBV7-2, the J call TRBJ2-7; either TRBD1 or TRBD2 may supply D (6 bases each). Germline values: CDR1 SGHTA, CDR2 FQGNSA. V shed 1 base and J shed 4 bases, with 11 bases lying between them. This CDR3 contains 14 residues. The CDR3 spells CASSLGGGIYEQYF. The CDR3 nucleotides read TGTGCCAGCAGCTTAGGAGGGGGGATTTACGAGCAGTACTTC.

V and J are TRBV29-1 and TRBJ2-7, with D perhaps TRBD1 (6 bases). In germline, CDR1 is SQVTM, CDR2 ANQGSEA. The CDR3 totals 11 residues. The V end lost 7 bases, the J end lost 3 bases, and 10 bases lay between the germline ends. In DNA form, the CDR3 reads TGCAGCGCAGGGGCGGGCTACGAGCAGTACTTC. Protein sequence: CSAGAGYEQYF.

This clone was counted between two and nine times. The chain links TRBV29-1 to TRBJ1-4, with D tentatively TRBD1 (5 bases). V dropped 4 bases and J dropped 7 bases, with 10 bases sitting between them. CDR1 and CDR2 from the germline V gene are SQVTM and ANQGSEA. The CDR3 is made up of 12 amino acids. Here the CDR3 DNA reads TGCAGCGTTGGCAGGGCCGGTGAAAAACTGTTTTTT. Its translation: CSVGRAGEKLFF.

This rearrangement joins TRBV25-1 to TRBJ2-5; 8 nucleotides line up with TRBD2. V dropped 3 bases and J dropped 9; count of bases not matched to a gene: 9. The V gene's germline CDR1 is MGHDK and CDR2 SYGVNS. The length of the CDR3 is 14 residues. The CDR3 protein is CASSDEGLDRAQYF. CDR3 sequence (DNA): TGTGCCAGCAGTGACGAGGGACTAGATCGGGCCCAGTACTTC.

V gene TRBV7-8 combines with J gene TRBJ2-2, with TRBD2 matching over 11 bases. The germline gives CDR1 SGHVS, CDR2 FQNEAQ. V was pared by 2 bases and J by 6 bases, with 5 bases of the junction left unmatched. The CDR3 sequence is 16 residues long. The chain's CDR3 is CASSLLAGGGAGELFF. The DNA of the CDR3 is TGTGCCAGCAGCTTACTAGCGGGGGGCGGTGCCGGGGAGCTGTTTTTT.

This rearrangement joins TRBV23-1 to TRBJ1-3, with D unresolved. TRBV23-1 is reported as an ORF; its role is uncertain. Trimming stripped 2 bases from V and 9 bases from J, with 11 bases between. This CDR3 has 13 amino acids. CDR3: CASSQPSRGTIYF. In nucleotides, the CDR3 is TGCGCCAGCAGTCAACCAAGTCGAGGCACCATATATTTT.

In this sample, this clone turned up a few times. The J gene is TRBJ1-2, the V gene TRBV9; 8 nucleotides align to TRBD1. The CDR3 extends over 14 amino acids. The germline V gene has CDR1 SGDLS and CDR2 YYNGEE. J was trimmed by 0 bases and V by 4 bases; bases with no gene match: 2. For the CDR3, the DNA is TGTGCCAGCAGCCTGGACAGGGCTAACTATGGCTACACCTTC. It encodes CASSLDRANYGYTF.

CDR3 sequence (DNA): TGTGCCAGCAGTTACTTGGGGTTCTACGAGCAGTACTTC. Its translation is CASSYLGFYEQYF. The genes are TRBV6-5 and TRBJ2-7; D unresolved. Trimming removed 1 base from V and 3 bases from J, with 7 bases in between. The CDR3 runs 13 residues. Germline V gene data show CDR1 as MNHEY and CDR2 as SVGAGI.

CDR3: CASTGGGGIPEAFF. CDR3 DNA sequence: TGTGCCAGCACCGGAGGGGGCGGAATCCCTGAAGCTTTCTTT. The rearrangement joins TRBV6-5 to TRBJ1-1; TRBD1 matches 7 bases. The CDR3 is 14 amino acids. The V gene's germline CDR1 is MNHEY and CDR2 SVGAGI. The ends lost 7 bases at V and 6 bases at J; junction bases unmatched: 11.

The chain recombines TRBV23-1 with TRBJ1-6; the D is unclear. TRBV23-1 is flagged as an ORF with uncertain function. The V end was cut by 0 bases, the J end by 7 bases, with 13 bases between. The CDR3 loop spans 16 amino acids. CDR3 in DNA: TGCGCCAGCAGTCAATCATGGGGTCCGGTAAATTCACCCCTCCACTTT. This translates into CASSQSWGPVNSPLHF.

DNA for the CDR3: TGCGCCAGCAGCTTGCGGACAGGGGACAATTCACCCCTCCACTTT. Encoded protein: CASSLRTGDNSPLHF. The gene calls are TRBV5-1 and TRBJ1-6; 9 bases line up with TRBD1. Looked up from germline, CDR1 is SGHRS and CDR2 is YFSETQ. The CDR3 contains 15 residues. V lost 1 base, J lost 7 bases, and 3 bases stayed unmatched. The full variable domain, in which reference TRBV5-1 and TRBJ1-6 provide the parts outside the CDR3, is KAGVTQTPRYLIKTRGQQVTLSCSPISGHRSVSWYQQTPGQGLQFLFEYFSETQRNKGNFPGRFSGRQFSNSRSEMNVSTLELGDSALYLCASSLRTGDNSPLHFGNGTRLTVT.

V is TRBV2 and J is TRBJ2-3; the match to TRBD2 covers 9 bases. The V and J ends lost 6 bases and 9 bases, in that order; junction bases with no gene match: 4. In germline, CDR1 is SNHLY, CDR2 FYNNEI. The CDR3 extends over 12 amino acids. The CDR3: CASRLAGDTQYF. CDR3 bases: TGTGCCAGCAGATTAGCGGGAGACACGCAGTATTTT.

V and J are TRBV29-1 and TRBJ2-7; TRBD1 matches at 7 bases. The J segment lost 4 bases and the V segment lost 6 bases, leaving 3 bases of the junction unmatched. From germline, CDR1 is SQVTM and CDR2 ANQGSEA. The CDR3 loop spans 11 amino acids. Here the CDR3 reads CSVETGYEQYF. CDR3 bases: TGCAGCGTGGAGACAGGGTACGAGCAGTACTTC.

The rearrangement links TRBV9 to TRBJ2-7; TRBD1 matches 8 bases. CDR1 SGDLS and CDR2 YYNGEE come from the germline V gene. V lost 3 bases to trimming and J lost 5 bases; unmatched junction nucleotides: 13. The CDR3 length is 16 residues. CDR3 DNA sequence: TGTGCCAGCAGCGGAAGTGGACAGGGTTCAGTCCACGAGCAGTACTTC. Translation gives CASSGSGQGSVHEQYF.

The chain recombines TRBV5-4 with TRBJ1-2, with 7 bases aligning to TRBD1. Looked up from germline, CDR1 is SGHNT and CDR2 is YYREEE (reference sequence). The CDR3 extends over 15 amino acids. J gave up 3 bases and V 5 bases, and 10 bases lay outside the gene matches. The CDR3 is CASRGGTASHYGYTF. In DNA form, the CDR3 reads TGTGCCAGCAGGGGTGGGACAGCCAGTCACTATGGCTACACCTTC.

This clone came up once. The chain has TRBV15 and TRBJ2-1; the match to TRBD2 covers 13 bases. J gave up 3 bases and V 5 bases, and 7 bases lay outside the gene matches. CDR3 length: 17 amino acids. The germline V gene has CDR1 LNHNV and CDR2 YYDKDF (reference sequence). As DNA, the CDR3 is TGTGCCACCAGCGCAGGACTAGCGGGGGTCAACTACAATGAGCAGTTCTTC. The encoded protein is CATSAGLAGVNYNEQFF.

This rearrangement joins TRBV29-1 to TRBJ1-1; no clear D gene. CDR1 is SQVTM and CDR2 is ANQGSEA in the germline V gene. The CDR3 has 12 amino acids. Deletions cut 4 bases from V and 1 base from J, with 7 bases between. CDR3 in amino acids: CSVAQQNTEAFF. In DNA form, the CDR3 reads TGCAGCGTTGCACAGCAGAACACTGAAGCTTTCTTT.

The chain uses TRBV29-1 and TRBJ1-1; no reliable D call. The V end was cut by 5 bases, the J end by 5 bases, with 21 bases between. The CDR3 covers 15 residues. In germline, CDR1 is SQVTM, CDR2 ANQGSEA. The CDR3 DNA reads TGCAGCGTTATTCCGGAGACCCCCCGGCGGACTGAAGCTTTCTTT. It specifies CSVIPETPRRTEAFF.

The chain links TRBV30 to TRBJ1-1; maybe TRBD1 (5 bases). Trimming left V 4 bases short and J 1 base short, with 10 bases between. Germline lookup yields CDR1 GTSNPN and CDR2 SVGIG (reference sequence). There are 13 residues in the CDR3. Written as DNA, the CDR3 is TGTGCCTGGACCAGGGCACGGAACACTGAAGCTTTCTTT. Protein: CAWTRARNTEAFF.

This clone appeared a few times. The CDR3 nucleotides read TGCGCCAGCGGCACTACTAGCGGGGAATACGAGCAGTACTTC. Amino acids: CASGTTSGEYEQYF. The chain has TRBV5-1 and TRBJ2-7; 10 bases agree with TRBD2. CDR3 length: 14 residues. With V trimmed by 7 bases and J by 4 bases, 8 bases remained unmatched. Germline CDR1 and CDR2: SGHRS and YFSETQ.